This T cell receptor (beta chain) was found in a study of cytomegalovirus exposure and HLA in healthy donors. Study-level information: HLA-typed donors contributed approximately 86 million unique TCRs, which were held in an early data release.

Primers: 60 Vbeta forward and 13 Jbeta reverse. The table came from immunoSEQ multiplex PCR; TCRdb's copy has only in-frame clones and leaves some out. The sample consists of around 170,000 clones, around 86% of them appearing once. Comment on this clone: The sample holds other DNA sequences that translate to the same CDR3.

Looked up from germline, CDR1 is MNHEY and CDR2 is SMNVEV (reference sequence). The CDR3 consists of 15 residues. V was pared by 2 bases and J by 0 bases, with 8 bases between. Sample: PBMCs. The chain joins TRBV27 to TRBJ2-1; D possibly corresponds to TRBD2 (6 bases). The sequence came from a woman aged 18-30 years in good health and CMV-seronegative. The CDR3 sequence: CASSLAGSSYNEQFF. CDR3 in DNA: TGTGCCAGCAGTTTAGCCGGGAGCTCCTACAATGAGCAGTTCTTC.